Listed below are T cell receptor beta chains from one sample, sequenced in a study of blood T cell repertoires in COVID-19. Clones were sequenced by immunoSEQ multiplex PCR, and TCRdb holds only the in-frame ones, with some missing. The table lists hundreds of thousands of clones, 86% of them singletons. Material: peripheral blood. These receptors were taken from a woman in her fifties or sixties who had recovered from COVID-19. The CDR3 runs from the conserved cysteine through the conserved F or W. A D gene is named only where the DNA matches it firmly. The size field is filled for only some rows; it gives once, few, many or a size class.

DNA | CDR3 | J | V | length | D | size
TGTGCCAGCTCTCCAAACAGGGCTAGAGTTGAAAAACTGTTTTTT | CASSPNRARVEKLFF | TRBJ1-4 | TRBV18 | 15 | NA | NA
TGCGCCAGCAGCTGGTTGGGGGGAAGCTCCTACAATGAGCAGTTCTTC | CASSWLGGSSYNEQFF | TRBJ2-1 | TRBV5-1 | 16 | NA | few
TGTGCCAGCAGCGCGACAGGGGGCGAGCTTCGCTATGGCTACACCTTC | CASSATGGELRYGYTF | TRBJ1-2 | TRBV9 | 16 | TRBD1 | NA
TGTGCCAGCAGGCAAACAGGGTTGGATGGCTACACCTTC | CASRQTGLDGYTF | TRBJ1-2 | TRBV6-5 | 13 | NA | NA
TGTGCCAGCAGCTTAGGGGGGGGCGACTACAATGAGCAGTTCTTC | CASSLGGGDYNEQFF | TRBJ2-1 | TRBV7-2 | 15 | NA | NA
TGCGCCAGCAGCTTGGACAGAGGAGGTATGGATGAGCAGTTCTTC | CASSLDRGGMDEQFF | TRBJ2-1 | TRBV5-1 | 15 | NA | NA
TGCGCCAGCAGAACAGGGACAGGGGGCTTCGTTAATTCACCCCTCCACTTT | CASRTGTGGFVNSPLHF | TRBJ1-6 | TRBV5-1 | 17 | TRBD1 | NA
TGCGCCAGCAGCCGTCTCGAGGCCGGGGAGCTGTTTTTT | CASSRLEAGELFF | TRBJ2-2 | TRBV5-1 | 13 | NA | NA
TGCGCCAGCAGCTTGTTGGCGGCCCTCAACGCTGAAGCTTTCTTT | CASSLLAALNAEAFF | TRBJ1-1 | TRBV5-1 | 15 | NA | NA
TGTGCCAGCAGCCTCCAGACAGGGTCCGAGCAGTACTTC | CASSLQTGSEQYF | TRBJ2-7 | TRBV7-9 | 13 | TRBD1 | NA
TGTGCCAGCAGCCCCAGTGTAGGACTAGCGGCCATTGAAGGTGAGCAGTTCTTC | CASSPSVGLAAIEGEQFF | TRBJ2-1 | TRBV9 | 18 | TRBD2 | NA
TGTGCCATCCCGACAGGGAATTCATCTGGGGCCAACGTCCTGACTTTC | CAIPTGNSSGANVLTF | TRBJ2-6 | TRBV28 | 16 | TRBD1 | NA
TGTGCCAGCAGCGTAGCCCAGCGGGGGGGCCTGGAGACCCAGTACTTC | CASSVAQRGGLETQYF | TRBJ2-5 | TRBV9 | 16 | TRBD2 | NA
TGTGCCACGATTACCGGGACAGGGAGGAGTAATTCACCCCTCCACTTT | CATITGTGRSNSPLHF | TRBJ1-6 | TRBV24-1 | 16 | TRBD1 | NA
TGTGCCAGCAGTTACCATGGTCCGGAGAACAATGAGCAGTTCTTC | CASSYHGPENNEQFF | TRBJ2-1 | TRBV6-5 | 15 | NA | NA
TGTGCCAGCAACGACAGCCACCCTTTCCCGAACAATCAGCCCCAGCATTTT | CASNDSHPFPNNQPQHF | TRBJ1-5 | TRBV7-9 | 17 | NA | NA
TGTGCCAGCAGCTCGACAGGGACCTACGAGCAGTACTTC | CASSSTGTYEQYF | TRBJ2-7 | TRBV6-5 | 13 | TRBD1 | NA
TGCAGCGTTGTGTTAGCGGGGTGGGGGAAGGAGACCCAGTACTTC | CSVVLAGWGKETQYF | TRBJ2-5 | TRBV29-1 | 15 | TRBD2 | NA
TGTGCCAGCAGCTTCTCCGGCAGGGGGCTGGCCGAGCAGTACTTC | CASSFSGRGLAEQYF | TRBJ2-7 | TRBV7-6 | 15 | TRBD1 | NA
TGTGCCAGCAGCTTGACAGGGGTTGGGCAGCCCCAGCATTTT | CASSLTGVGQPQHF | TRBJ1-5 | TRBV5-6 | 14 | TRBD1 | NA
TGCGCCAGCTCCTTCGTAGATGCAGATACGCAGTATTTT | CASSFVDADTQYF | TRBJ2-3 | TRBV5-1 | 13 | NA | NA
TGTGCCAGCAGTACAGGGGTCAATCAGCCCCAGCATTTT | CASSTGVNQPQHF | TRBJ1-5 | TRBV28 | 13 | TRBD1 | NA
TGTGCCAGCTCACCACGCGCAGATACGCAGTATTTT | CASSPRADTQYF | TRBJ2-3 | TRBV18 | 12 | NA | NA
TGCGCCAGCAGCCCTCGGACTAGCGGGGGCACCGGGGAGCTGTTTTTT | CASSPRTSGGTGELFF | TRBJ2-2 | TRBV5-1 | 16 | TRBD2 | NA
TGTGCCAGCAGTCGCCGGGACACTCGACTCGTCTATGGCTACACCTTC | CASSRRDTRLVYGYTF | TRBJ1-2 | TRBV27 | 16 | NA | once
TGTGCCAGCAGCTTAGTGTTCGAGGTAGCGGGGACCTACGAGCAGTACTTC | CASSLVFEVAGTYEQYF | TRBJ2-7 | TRBV7-9 | 17 | TRBD2 | few
TGTGCCAGCAGCACAGGACAGGGGGCTTTCGAGCAGTACTTC | CASSTGQGAFEQYF | TRBJ2-7 | TRBV5-5 | 14 | TRBD1 | once
TGTGCCACCCGGGACAGGGACGAAAAACTGTTTTTT | CATRDRDEKLFF | TRBJ1-4 | TRBV12-3/TRBV12-4 | 12 | TRBD1 | NA
TGTGCCAGCAGCTTAAGGCTAGCGGGGGGCACAGATACGCAGTATTTT | CASSLRLAGGTDTQYF | TRBJ2-3 | TRBV7-3 | 16 | TRBD2 | NA
TGTGCCAGCAGAGACAGGGAACTACGCACAGATACGCAGTATTTT | CASRDRELRTDTQYF | TRBJ2-3 | TRBV6-6 | 15 | TRBD1 | NA
TGTGCCAGCCGCGAGGCAGGGGGCGTCTATGGCTACACCTTC | CASREAGGVYGYTF | TRBJ1-2 | TRBV25-1 | 14 | TRBD1 | NA
TGCGCCAGCAGCCAAGGGGCGACTAGCGGGGGACCCTACAATGAGCAGTTCTTC | CASSQGATSGGPYNEQFF | TRBJ2-1 | TRBV4-3 | 18 | TRBD2 | NA
TGTGCCAGCAGCTGGGGAGGCAGTTCAGGGGAGCTGTTTTTT | CASSWGGSSGELFF | TRBJ2-2 | TRBV5-8 | 14 | NA | NA
TGTGCCAGTACCCCGTCCCCCGGGTACTATGGCTACACCTTC | CASTPSPGYYGYTF | TRBJ1-2 | TRBV19 | 14 | NA | few
TGTGCCAGTAGTATAGTAGCGGGGCTGAGCACAGATACGCAGTATTTT | CASSIVAGLSTDTQYF | TRBJ2-3 | TRBV19 | 16 | TRBD2 | NA
TGTGCCAGTAGTATGACAGGGAGCTACGAGCAGTACTTC | CASSMTGSYEQYF | TRBJ2-7 | TRBV19 | 13 | TRBD1 | NA
TGTGCCAGCAGTTTAGCTATGGGAACCGGAGGGAACACTGAAGCTTTCTTT | CASSLAMGTGGNTEAFF | TRBJ1-1 | TRBV28 | 17 | NA | NA
TGTGCCAGTTCCGGGACAGGCCATACTTTTTCGACCCTCCACTTT | CASSGTGHTFSTLHF | TRBJ1-6 | TRBV19 | 15 | TRBD1 | NA
TGTGCCAGCAGTTCCGGGGGAGTGAACACTGAAGCTTTCTTT | CASSSGGVNTEAFF | TRBJ1-1 | TRBV28 | 14 | NA | once
TGTGCCAGCAGTAAGGCCGGGGGGGGCGCAGATACGCAGTATTTT | CASSKAGGGADTQYF | TRBJ2-3 | TRBV6-6 | 15 | TRBD2 | NA
TGTGCCAGCAGCTTAACTGCGGGCAGCACTAGCACAGATACGCAGTATTTT | CASSLTAGSTSTDTQYF | TRBJ2-3 | TRBV7-3 | 17 | NA | NA
TGTGCCAGCAGTTTACCTTCAGGGGTTCTGCGTAGCAATCAGCCCCAGCATTTT | CASSLPSGVLRSNQPQHF | TRBJ1-5 | TRBV6-2/TRBV6-3 | 18 | NA | NA
TGTGCCAGCAGCATAGGACAGGCAACTAATGAAAAACTGTTTTTT | CASSIGQATNEKLFF | TRBJ1-4 | TRBV7-6 | 15 | TRBD1 | NA
TGTGCCAGCAGCCGACAGGGTGATGGCTACACCTTC | CASSRQGDGYTF | TRBJ1-2 | TRBV6-5 | 12 | TRBD1 | NA
TGTGCCAGCTCACCTGGACAGGGGCCTACCTACGAGCAGTACTTC | CASSPGQGPTYEQYF | TRBJ2-7 | TRBV18 | 15 | TRBD1 | NA
TGTGCCAGCCTCCCCGGGGGTTCCGGGGAGCTGTTTTTT | CASLPGGSGELFF | TRBJ2-2 | TRBV5-4 | 13 | NA | NA
TGTGCCAGCAGCTTAACTGGTTCGGCAGGGACTTTAACAAGGGGTGAAGCTTTCTTT | CASSLTGSAGTLTRGEAFF | TRBJ1-1 | TRBV7-2 | 19 | NA | few
TGCGCCAGCAGCTTGCTGTGGTCTAGCGGGGGACCCACAGATACGCAGTATTTT | CASSLLWSSGGPTDTQYF | TRBJ2-3 | TRBV5-1 | 18 | TRBD2 | NA
TGTGCCAGCAGCTTAGGACAGGGTAGCGGGGAGCTGTTTTTT | CASSLGQGSGELFF | TRBJ2-2 | TRBV11-3 | 14 | TRBD1 | NA
TGTGCCACCAGCAGAGGCCGGCGGGCAGGGGGGCAAGAGACCCAGTACTTC | CATSRGRRAGGQETQYF | TRBJ2-5 | TRBV15 | 17 | NA | NA
TGTGCCAGCAGCTTCCCCGGCGGTTACGAGCAGTACTTC | CASSFPGGYEQYF | TRBJ2-7 | TRBV7-2 | 13 | NA | NA
TGTGCCAGCAGCCGGTTGGGGGAATTAGCGGGGCCGTATTTT | CASSRLGELAGPYF | TRBJ2-3 | TRBV4-2 | 14 | TRBD2 | NA
TGTGCCAGCAGCTTGTTCCGGGGAGCGAACACCGGGGAGCTGTTTTTT | CASSLFRGANTGELFF | TRBJ2-2 | TRBV5-4 | 16 | NA | few
TGTGCCAGCAGTGGGGGACTAGCGGGGTTTGAAGAGACCCAGTACTTC | CASSGGLAGFEETQYF | TRBJ2-5 | TRBV6-1 | 16 | TRBD2 | NA